The following is a T cell receptor (beta chain) sequence with its context. The data stem from a study of blood T cell repertoires in COVID-19. Study at large: Samples came from the United States, Italy and Spain, spanning acute and convalescent COVID-19. Sample material is recorded as cDNA or gDNA derived from T cells, B-cell-depleted T cells, or PBMCs.

V lost 6 bases and J lost 3, with 17 bases in between. This CDR3 is built from 15 residues. CDR1 is MNHEY, CDR2 SVGAGI, per germline. How the authors handled the data: Reference gene primer amplification gave estimated nucleated cell counts. Repertoires were generated with immunoSEQ multiplex PCR, while TCRdb's copy carries only in-frame clones and drops some. From that table come the V and J calls and clone size; the DNA was used to work out D and trimming. Of approximately 52,000 clones listed, about 90% are singletons. This TCR was sampled from a human donor with active COVID-19. The donor label of this sample is uncertain. The V and J genes are TRBV6-5 and TRBJ1-1; tentative D call: TRBD1 (6 bases). Sequencing used peripheral blood. CDR3 DNA: TGTGCCAGCAGCTCCCGAAATACAGGGTACACTGAAGCTTTCTTT. Protein product: CASSSRNTGYTEAFF.